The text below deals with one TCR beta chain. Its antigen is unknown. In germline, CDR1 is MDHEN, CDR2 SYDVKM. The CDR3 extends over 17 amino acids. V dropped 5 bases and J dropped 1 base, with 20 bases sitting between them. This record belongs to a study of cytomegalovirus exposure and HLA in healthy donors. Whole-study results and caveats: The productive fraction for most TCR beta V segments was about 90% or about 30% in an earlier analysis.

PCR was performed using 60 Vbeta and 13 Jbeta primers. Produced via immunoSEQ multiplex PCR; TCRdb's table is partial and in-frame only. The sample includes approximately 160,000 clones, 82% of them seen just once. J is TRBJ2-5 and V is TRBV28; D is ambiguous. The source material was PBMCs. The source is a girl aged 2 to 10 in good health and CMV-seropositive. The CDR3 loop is CASSLGSLLIFQETQYF. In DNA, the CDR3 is TGTGCCAGCAGTCTCGGGTCGCTCCTCATTTTCCAAGAGACCCAGTACTTC.